A selection of T cell receptor beta chains follows, all from one sample in a study of identical twins. TCRdb independently ran MiXCR on the 5' RACE reads; one entry per CDR3 protein. The sample contains more than 200,000 distinct CDR3 sequences, roughly a tenth of which appear only once. Sequenced sample: memory (CD45RO+) T cells sorted from blood. These receptors were collected from a woman between 18 and 30 years old in good health. CDR3s leave out the opening cysteine and the closing phenylalanine or tryptophan.

j_call: TRBJ2-2; v_call: TRBV5-1; cdr3_aa: ATAYRDPMAGELF
j_call: TRBJ2-7; v_call: TRBV6-1; cdr3_aa: ASTPRLADPQWD
j_call: TRBJ1-2; v_call: TRBV20-1; cdr3_aa: SAREAIGRGTYT
j_call: TRBJ2-3; v_call: TRBV7-3; cdr3_aa: ASSPGLAGGRGTDTQY
j_call: TRBJ1-6; v_call: TRBV10-3; cdr3_aa: AISESSGPSSPLH
j_call: TRBJ1-1; v_call: TRBV6-1; cdr3_aa: ASRPGGQGTEAF
j_call: TRBJ2-1; v_call: TRBV18; cdr3_aa: ASSRSTGATTHEQF
j_call: TRBJ2-6; v_call: TRBV20-1; cdr3_aa: SARDSSGANVLT
j_call: TRBJ2-7; v_call: TRBV27; cdr3_aa: ASSLGPVWEQY
j_call: TRBJ2-1; v_call: TRBV30; cdr3_aa: AWSAGGAYNEQF
j_call: TRBJ2-1; v_call: TRBV6-5; cdr3_aa: ASSYSRRNTYNEQF
j_call: TRBJ1-6; v_call: TRBV6-5; cdr3_aa: ASSYFRQGTSPLH
j_call: TRBJ2-1; v_call: TRBV6-4; cdr3_aa: ASSSLARDEQF
j_call: TRBJ2-3; v_call: TRBV3-1; cdr3_aa: ASSPRTSGFHTDTQY
j_call: TRBJ2-7; v_call: TRBV7-8; cdr3_aa: ASTRLAGYEQY
j_call: TRBJ1-4; v_call: TRBV30; cdr3_aa: AWSSSEKLF
j_call: TRBJ2-3; v_call: TRBV6-5; cdr3_aa: ASSRRDTQY
j_call: TRBJ1-2; v_call: TRBV20-1; cdr3_aa: SAKRGPGGYT
j_call: TRBJ2-2; v_call: TRBV7-6; cdr3_aa: ASQGLAWTGELF
j_call: TRBJ1-1; v_call: TRBV3-1; cdr3_aa: ASSHWGQVGTEAF
j_call: TRBJ2-3; v_call: TRBV5-1; cdr3_aa: ASSLKSSTDTQY
j_call: TRBJ1-1; v_call: TRBV27; cdr3_aa: ASSSGWMNTEAF
j_call: TRBJ2-5; v_call: TRBV9; cdr3_aa: ASSFRQGIAETQY
j_call: TRBJ2-7; v_call: TRBV10-3; cdr3_aa: AIGASLSYEQY
j_call: TRBJ1-1; v_call: TRBV29-1; cdr3_aa: TLIVNTEAF
j_call: TRBJ2-2; v_call: TRBV4-2; cdr3_aa: ASSQGGTGMTGELF
j_call: TRBJ1-1; v_call: TRBV7-9; cdr3_aa: ASSGAGGMNTEAF
j_call: TRBJ2-2; v_call: TRBV7-2; cdr3_aa: ASSPMGPKELF
j_call: TRBJ1-2; v_call: TRBV29-1; cdr3_aa: SVEAREPYGYT
j_call: TRBJ2-1; v_call: TRBV18; cdr3_aa: ASSQGTSAYNEQF
j_call: TRBJ2-7; v_call: TRBV5-1; cdr3_aa: ASSRNTRNEQY
j_call: TRBJ2-3; v_call: TRBV9; cdr3_aa: ASSVASGGNSDTQY
j_call: TRBJ1-5; v_call: TRBV12-3/TRBV12-4; cdr3_aa: ASSRTVGGYQPQH
j_call: TRBJ1-1; v_call: TRBV12-3/TRBV12-4; cdr3_aa: ASTRQVNTEAF
j_call: TRBJ2-7; v_call: TRBV10-1; cdr3_aa: ASSPGSTYEQY
j_call: TRBJ2-7; v_call: TRBV20-1; cdr3_aa: SARAPTSGTSEQY
j_call: TRBJ1-1; v_call: TRBV6-1; cdr3_aa: ASSTRTGGRDTEAF
j_call: TRBJ1-1; v_call: TRBV10-3; cdr3_aa: AISGSSDGTEAF
j_call: TRBJ2-7; v_call: TRBV10-3; cdr3_aa: AIRAAGPAYEQY
j_call: TRBJ2-5; v_call: TRBV7-7; cdr3_aa: ASSLVAQETQY
j_call: TRBJ2-7; v_call: TRBV3-1; cdr3_aa: ASSQSPSGGAYEQY
j_call: TRBJ2-1; v_call: TRBV7-9; cdr3_aa: ASSLFGYNVLL
j_call: TRBJ2-4; v_call: TRBV20-1; cdr3_aa: SASTARYQNIQY
j_call: TRBJ2-2; v_call: TRBV5-1; cdr3_aa: ASSLGYSGRDTGELF
j_call: TRBJ2-5; v_call: TRBV7-8; cdr3_aa: ASSRDSGRETQY
j_call: TRBJ2-7; v_call: TRBV20-1; cdr3_aa: SATDMDEQY